This T cell receptor (beta chain) was found in a study of tumor and adjacent non-tumor tissue in lung cancer. Overall study: Histology: 11 to 13 adenocarcinoma, a couple of squamous cell carcinoma, 1 small cell lung cancer. The patients, 10 or so men and several women, were roughly 31 to 85 with stage I to III disease.

Overall study findings and caveats: Compared with tumor, normal lung showed significantly lower TCR diversity. Top 100 clones took a larger repertoire share in normal lung.

CDR3 length: 14 amino acids. CDR1 and CDR2 from the germline V gene are SGHKS and YYEKEE (reference sequence). This clonotype was recorded a few times. The antigen is not known. A read error may account for a junction end that differs from germline. TCRbeta libraries were built with three rounds of nested PCR, modified from ARM-PCR. One entry per CDR3 protein results from TCRdb running MiXCR on the multiplex PCR reads. Of roughly 120,000 distinct CDR3 sequences listed, approximately 87% are singletons. The template was RNA from unsorted bulk tissue. This TCR was sampled from a man aged 70 or older with non-small cell lung cancer. V is TRBV5-5 and J is TRBJ1-1; D unresolved. Sequencing input: lung tumor tissue. CDR3: CASSVDPQCTEAFF. The CDR3 DNA follows: TGTGCCAGCAGCGTGGACCCCCAGTGCACTGAAGCCTTCTTT.